One sample yielded the 25 T cell receptor beta chains listed below, sequenced in a study of T cell repertoires in cytomegalovirus infection. TCRdb processed the reads anew with MiXCR; each CDR3 protein has one entry. This table holds under 500,000 distinct CDR3 sequences, about 44% found once. For these receptors, no antigen is known. The source was cultured PBMCs, collected from culture after CMV antigen stimulation. The source of these receptors is a human donor in good health (CMV status not recorded). Some clones in this sample may be carry-over from other donors' samples.

V gene TRBV9 combines with J gene TRBJ2-5; tentative D call: TRBD2 (5 bases). Between the trimmed V and J ends, which lost 0 bases and 5 bases, there was a span of 8 bases. CDR1 is SGDLS, CDR2 YYNGEE, per germline. The CDR3 sequence is 13 residues long. CDR3 amino acids: CASSVGPGETQYF. As DNA, the CDR3 is TGTGCCAGCAGCGTAGGCCCGGGGGAGACCCAGTACTTC.

A few counts support this clonotype. The genes are TRBV4-1 and TRBJ1-2; D remains unclear. Trimming took 2 bases from V and 5 from J, leaving 24 bases between them. Germline lookup yields CDR1 MGHRA and CDR2 YSYEKL. CDR3 length: 18 residues. The CDR3 DNA reads TGCGCCAGCAGCCAATCGACTCCCCCCGCCGGCACGATGTATGGCTACACCTTC. This codes for CASSQSTPPAGTMYGYTF.

The chain couples TRBV4-2 to TRBJ2-1; possibly TRBD1 for D (6 bases). V lost 4 bases to trimming and J lost 9 bases, with 22 bases between them. From germline, CDR1 is LGHNA and CDR2 YNFKEQ. This CDR3 has 16 residues. CDR3 nucleotides: TGTGCCAGCAGCCCAGATTCGTTTCAGGGGCGGAGTGAGCAGTTCTTC. This translates into CASSPDSFQGRSEQFF.

This clonotype was observed a handful of times. The rearrangement links TRBV11-2 to TRBJ2-1, with 12 bases that match TRBD2. CDR3 length: 15 amino acids. Unmatched junction bases numbered 8, after V lost 6 bases and J lost 8 bases. Looked up from germline, CDR1 is SGHAT and CDR2 is FQNNGV. The CDR3 reads CASRILAGGGDEQFF. The CDR3 DNA is TGTGCCAGCAGGATACTAGCGGGAGGAGGGGATGAGCAGTTCTTC.

The rearrangement uses TRBV12-3 or TRBV12-4 and TRBJ2-3; the D call may be TRBD1 or TRBD2 (7 bases each). This CDR3 has 15 residues. V was shortened by 7 bases and J by 6 bases, with 20 bases between the two germline ends. This CDR3 reads CASTITSGGVDTQYF. CDR3 nucleotides: TGTGCCAGCACCATCACCTCAGGGGGGGTCGATACGCAGTATTTT.

This rearrangement joins TRBV7-9 to TRBJ1-5, with 9 bases lining up with TRBD1. Germline V gene sequence: CDR1 SEHNR, CDR2 FQNEAQ (reference sequence). The CDR3 sequence is 19 residues long. J gave up 0 bases and V 5 bases, and 14 bases lay outside the gene matches. CDR3 DNA: TGTGCCAGCAGCCCCAGACCGGGACAGGGCAACTATAGCAATCAGCCCCAGCATTTT. It specifies CASSPRPGQGNYSNQPQHF.

The rearrangement links TRBV12-3 or TRBV12-4 to TRBJ1-2; D is unresolved. V was trimmed by 7 bases and J by 8 bases, leaving 23 bases between them. The CDR3 consists of 15 residues. The CDR3 sequence is CASTLAVGPTVGYTF. CDR3 coding DNA: TGTGCCAGCACCCTGGCGGTAGGGCCAACGGTCGGCTACACCTTC.

This chain connects TRBV7-2 to TRBJ2-5, with D perhaps matching TRBD1 (6 bases). V was clipped by 2 bases and J by 0 bases, with 19 bases between them. Germline assignment: CDR1 SGHTA and CDR2 FQGNSA. The CDR3 totals 18 residues. CDR3 nucleotides: TGTGCCAGCAGCTTACAGGGGCGAAGTCTCACTTACCAAGAGACCCAGTACTTC. It yields the protein CASSLQGRSLTYQETQYF.

The CDR3 reads CASRKRGDYYEQYF. CDR3 bases: TGTGCCAGCCGTAAACGTGGGGATTACTACGAGCAGTACTTC. This chain links TRBV6-6 with TRBJ2-7, with D uncertain. CDR1 MNHNY and CDR2 SVGAGI come from the germline V gene (reference sequence). Trimming took 8 bases from V and 3 from J, leaving 17 bases between them. The CDR3 length is 14 residues.

CDR3 sequence reads: CASSPPTSGSYNEQFF. The CDR3 nucleotides read TGTGCCAGCTCACCACCAACTAGCGGGAGCTACAATGAGCAGTTCTTC. The chain links TRBV18 to TRBJ2-1, with 11 bases that match TRBD2. CDR3 length equals 16 residues. Trimming cost V 0 bases and J 3 bases; bases outside gene matches: 1. The germline V gene has CDR1 KGHSH and CDR2 LQKENI.

This clonotype occurred a few times. The chain couples TRBV7-8 to TRBJ1-6; D perhaps matches TRBD1 (5 bases). V lost 2 bases, J lost 7 bases, and 12 bases lay in between. The CDR3 extends over 15 amino acids. Germline V gene sequence: CDR1 SGHVS, CDR2 FQNEAQ. CDR3 in amino acids: CASSLLQGSNSPLHF. DNA of the CDR3: TGTGCCAGCAGCTTACTCCAGGGATCAAATTCACCCCTCCACTTT.

In its sample, this clonotype was seen a few times. V and J are TRBV20-1 and TRBJ2-1, with D perhaps given as TRBD1 or TRBD2 (5 bases each). Per the germline V gene, CDR1 is DFQATT and CDR2 is SNEGSKA (reference sequence). The CDR3 runs 14 residues. With 3 bases removed from V and 4 bases from J, the gap between germline ends came to 13 bases. The CDR3 protein is CSASRQGPYNEQFF. The CDR3 nucleotides are TGCAGTGCTAGTCGCCAGGGACCATACAATGAGCAGTTCTTC.

This clonotype was seen only a few times. The rearrangement joins TRBV14 to TRBJ2-3; weak D call: TRBD1 (5 bases). V was trimmed by 0 bases and J by 6 bases, leaving 16 bases between them. The V gene's germline CDR1 is SGHDN and CDR2 FVKESK. This CDR3 is built from 16 residues. CDR3 DNA: TGTGCCAGCAGCCAAGAGTCAGGGATCTATCGGGATACGCAGTATTTT. This codes for CASSQESGIYRDTQYF.

This clonotype has a handful of counts. This chain uses TRBV14 with TRBJ1-4; D is possibly TRBD1 (5 bases). The ends were cut back, 1 base at V and 3 bases at J, with 12 bases in the middle. The CDR3 extends over 16 amino acids. Germline loops: CDR1 SGHDN, CDR2 FVKESK. The CDR3 DNA reads as TGTGCCAGCAGCCAAGTCAGGGTTGCGTCTAATGAAAAACTGTTTTTT. This gives the protein CASSQVRVASNEKLFF.

The chain carries TRBV19 and TRBJ1-5; D might be TRBD1 (5 bases). In germline, CDR1 is LNHDA, CDR2 SQIVND (reference sequence). V gave up 11 bases and J gave up 9 bases, with 17 bases separating them. CDR3 length equals 12 residues. The CDR3 reads CASTRSGGPQHF. In DNA, the CDR3 is TGTGCCTCTACGAGGTCTGGGGGGCCCCAGCATTTT.

This clonotype was recorded a few times. The chain couples TRBV4-1 to TRBJ1-6; no definite D call. This CDR3 is 17 amino acids long. The V gene's germline CDR1 is MGHRA and CDR2 YSYEKL. Trimming left V 1 base short and J 16 bases short, with 26 bases between. This chain's CDR3 is CASSQVIPRRRENELHF. The CDR3 region has the DNA TGCGCCAGCAGCCAAGTCATACCGAGACGACGAGAAAACGAACTCCACTTT.

The rearrangement links TRBV11-2 to TRBJ1-1; no reliable D call. Germline values: CDR1 SGHAT, CDR2 FQNNGV. This CDR3 has 13 residues. Deletions cut 4 bases from V and 5 bases from J, with 11 bases between. In DNA form, the CDR3 reads TGTGCCAGCAGCTCCCTTGGGGATACTGAAGCTTTCTTT. It yields the protein CASSSLGDTEAFF.

This clonotype is a singleton in its sample. This chain uses TRBV18 with TRBJ1-1, with 9 bases fitting TRBD1. In germline, CDR1 is KGHSH, CDR2 LQKENI. The V gene end was trimmed by 1 base and the J gene end by 8 bases; junction bases not matched to a gene: 17. The CDR3 contains 18 residues. The CDR3 bases are TGTGCCAGCTCACCACGGACAGGGGCAGCTGGTCCAGCTTTCGAAGCTTTCTTT. This gives the protein CASSPRTGAAGPAFEAFF.

The chain links TRBV6-6 to TRBJ2-7; 7 bases are a match to TRBD2. The CDR3 totals 13 residues. V trimming: 6 bases; J trimming: 3 bases; junction bases outside the gene matches: 5. Germline assignment: CDR1 MNHNY and CDR2 SVGAGI (reference sequence). The CDR3 sequence: CASRGGVYYEQYF. The CDR3 bases are TGTGCCAGCAGGGGAGGGGTCTACTACGAGCAGTACTTC.

The V call is TRBV10-3, the J call TRBJ2-1, with D tentatively TRBD2 (5 bases). Germline assignment: CDR1 ENHRY and CDR2 SYGVKD. V lost 8 bases and J 4 bases, leaving 12 bases between the germline ends. The CDR3 loop spans 13 amino acids. The CDR3 DNA follows: TGTGCCATCTTACTAGAACTTTACAATGAGCAGTTCTTC. Translated: CAILLELYNEQFF.

This clonotype showed up just a few times. The chain combines TRBV7-8 with TRBJ2-3; D is unresolved. The length of the CDR3 is 13 residues. Germline CDR1 SGHVS, CDR2 FQNEAQ. Trimming removed 8 bases at V and 6 bases at J, with 15 bases between. The CDR3 bases are TGTGCCAGCGCCGCAATAAGGGCGGATACGCAGTATTTT. Its protein product is CASAAIRADTQYF.

This clonotype was counted between two and nine times. This sequence joins TRBV7-2 and TRBJ2-3, with TRBD1 identical over 7 bases. Germline CDR1 and CDR2: SGHTA and FQGNSA. This CDR3 contains 14 residues. The V gene end was trimmed by 5 bases and the J gene end by 0 bases; junction bases not matched to a gene: 2. The CDR3 sequence is CASSQGDSTDTQYF. The CDR3, as DNA: TGTGCCAGCAGCCAGGGGGACAGCACAGATACGCAGTATTTT.

The CDR3 bases are TGTGCCAGCAGCCAATTTAATACGGGGCAGACCCAGTACTTC. The encoded protein is CASSQFNTGQTQYF. This chain uses TRBV14 with TRBJ2-5; D may match TRBD1 or TRBD2 (5 bases each). There are 14 residues in the CDR3. Trimming took off 2 bases at V and 6 bases at J, with 13 bases between the two ends. Looked up from germline, CDR1 is SGHDN and CDR2 is FVKESK. Based on the CDR3 plus reference TRBV14 and TRBJ2-5, the full variable domain is EAGVTQFPSHSVIEKGQTVTLRCDPISGHDNLYWYRRVMGKEIKFLLHFVKESKQDESGMPNNRFLAERTGGTYSTLKVQPAELEDSGVYFCASSQFNTGQTQYFGPGTRLLVL.

This clonotype was picked up a small number of times. The CDR3 reads CASSPAGGRQETQYF. The CDR3 coding sequence is TGTGCCAGCAGTCCCGCAGGGGGTCGGCAAGAGACCCAGTACTTC. This chain uses TRBV28 with TRBJ2-5; TRBD1 agrees at 7 bases. This CDR3 has 15 amino acids. Germline CDR1 MDHEN, CDR2 SYDVKM. With V trimmed by 5 bases and J by 2 bases, 8 bases remained unmatched.

The V gene is TRBV7-2, the J gene TRBJ1-4; the match to TRBD1 covers 10 bases. J gave up 3 bases and V 3 bases, and 4 bases lay outside the gene matches. The CDR3 loop spans 16 amino acids. Germline values: CDR1 SGHTA, CDR2 FQGNSA. This CDR3 reads CASSFKDRGANEKLFF. DNA for the CDR3: TGTGCCAGCAGCTTCAAGGACAGGGGGGCTAATGAAAAACTGTTTTTT.